This T cell receptor beta chain originates from a study of blood T cells in healthy people across ages. Trimming removed 4 bases at V and 6 bases at J, with 12 bases between. CDR1 is SEHNR and CDR2 is FQNEAQ in the germline V gene (reference sequence). The CDR3 consists of 13 residues. This clonotype was seen a few times. Together with a sample-barcoded 5' primer, a J-beta primer mix was included in a second PCR lasting about 7 to 12 cycles. Researchers report that a template-switch adaptor with 12 random nucleotides tagged each cDNA molecule. Each single sample gave us at least 2.5 million CDR3-containing paired-end reads. Each CDR3 protein gets one entry after TCRdb re-called the 5' RACE reads with MiXCR. The table records around 900,000 distinct CDR3 sequences, roughly 51% of them present only once.

This sequence was found in an older woman in good health. This rearrangement joins TRBV7-9 to TRBJ1-2; TRBD1 is a possible D gene (5 bases). Source material: blood. This CDR3 is CASSWDLVDGYTF. The CDR3 DNA reads TGTGCCAGCAGCTGGGACCTCGTCGATGGCTACACCTTC.